This TCR beta chain was profiled in a study of identical twins (dated by TCRdb to about 2016). About the investigation overall: TCR alpha and beta repertoires from monozygotic twins, unrelated adults of various ages and cord blood were deep-sequenced to test whether fetal clonotypes persist. To rule out contamination, the twin experiments were replicated at different times with different library preparation protocols.

The germline V gene provides CDR1 KGHSH and CDR2 LQKENI. Germline trimming: 4 bases from V, 2 bases from J; junction bases outside gene matches: 13. From the cysteine up to the phenylalanine, the CDR3 has a length of 18 residues. Only the CDR3 region is kept as DNA, spanning 54 bases read in frame from base 1. Libraries were made using 5' RACE. Instrument used: Illumina HiSeq 2000. A universal primer binding site was added through template switching, and the final cDNA carried a unique molecular identifier so that TCR cDNA molecules could be counted accurately. Specific primers in the conserved constant-segment region were used to synthesize first-strand cDNA for TCR alpha and beta chains. To control for contamination, every cDNA library carried two barcodes: a SMART-Mk sample barcode plus Illumina barcodes. TruSeq adapter sequences, together with Illumina sample barcodes, were added in two successive PCR steps. TCR alpha and beta cDNA libraries were sequenced on the Illumina HiSeq platform with custom primers. Under the source paper's analysis protocol: Raw reads were processed with MiGEC to extract unique molecular identifiers, and MiXCR was used to determine CDR3 positions. Recombination models were inferred per individual with the repgenHMM and IGoR tools using an EM algorithm. Shared clonotypes were analyzed with the tcR package in R, and sharing was normalized by the product of cloneset sizes. To study raw recombination free of thymic and clonal selection effects, out-of-frame nonproductive sequences were analyzed. TCRdb passed the public sequencing reads through fastp at Q25 and MiXCR, retaining productive beta sequences. Here each entry gathers all rows of one CDR3 protein and keeps the most common genes and DNA. TCRdb's processing, not the authors', yielded these V and J calls. The sample profile shows fewer than 900,000 distinct CDR3 sequences; 15% to 20% of them were found once. The ten largest make up over 10% of the sample.

All donors were healthy Caucasians. Three pairs of female monozygotic twins, all aged about 18 to 30 years, were included in the twin cohort. Peripheral blood mononuclear cells were used as the source from which RNA for TCR libraries was isolated. What the study reported, not specific to this receptor: Compared with coincidental sharing between unrelated individuals, out-of-frame TCR alpha sequences shared between twins showed an excess of sequences with low generation probability. Invariant T cells such as MAIT and iNKT could partly confound zero-insertion analyses, although diverse VJ usage argued against such confounding for most clonotypes. Conclusions relied on cross-sectional statistical analysis, since the same donors could not be followed over many years. Out-of-frame TCR alpha sharing in monozygotic twins was systematically underestimated by recombination models, whereas sharing between unrelated individuals was in agreement with the recombination models. In beta out-of-frame sequences, excess twin sharing was weaker, because having fewer shared sequences lowered the signal-to-noise ratio. Fewer insertions were carried by abundant cord blood beta clonotypes; a weaker similar trend was observed in young adult naive repertoires, while no such trend was observed in memory repertoires.

Comments on this clonotype: The specificity of this receptor is unknown. Qualities for individual bases were not recorded, and no much larger clone is one base off.

These same records also appear under a second study, on T cells expressing NK-cell markers. As the second paper documents: Three sorted T-cell subsets (CD3+CD56+NKG2C+, CD3+CD56+NKG2C- and CD3+CD56-NKG2C+) from several donors had their TCR beta-chain repertoires profiled. Among the eight sequenced donors, seven were HCMV-seropositive and one was HCMV-seronegative. To restrict sorting to alphabetaTCR-expressing T cells, an anti-gammadeltaTCR antibody was added in several experiments. In several donors, the dominant CD3+CD56+NKG2C+ clonotypes were found to rank among the top 10 CD8+ clonotypes and to make up 1.0-7.0% of CD8+ T cells. Those dominant clonotypes were again the most abundant among CD3+CD56-NKG2C+ cells in a few donors, at 28.3-60.1%. It remained unclear whether the expanded NKG2C-expressing T cell clones were specific for HCMV antigens. The eight sequenced donors were randomly selected healthy volunteers, three men and five women. HCMV-specific IgG was detected in serum with a commercial ELISA kit to determine HCMV serostatus. For roughly 6 donors, bulk peripheral blood T-cell repertoires were also sequenced from unsorted PBMC. MIGEC handled demultiplexing of the reads and grouping by UMI, while MiTCR was used to assemble and quantify clonotypes. To exclude erroneous sequences, only TCR cDNA sequences supported by at least two reads were retained. The tcR package was used for downstream repertoire analysis, with clonotypes matched between fractions based on CDR3 nucleotide sequence plus V segment. VDJmatch was used to annotate antigen specificity against VDJdb, with one amino acid substitution in CDR3 allowed.

The sequenced sample was PBMCs. Rearrangement joined TRBV18 to TRBJ2-5; 10 bases in the middle match TRBD2. This clonotype was sampled from a woman aged 18-35 years in good health. The CDR3 has the sequence CASSHLLGASGGQETQYF. At the DNA level, the sequence is TGTGCCAGCTCACATCTCCTCGGTGCTAGCGGGGGACAAGAGACCCAGTACTTC.